This TCR beta chain came from a study of regulatory T cells in long-lasting Graves disease. Germline V gene data show CDR1 as MNHEY and CDR2 as SMNVEV (reference sequence). The CDR3 totals 15 residues. V lost 5 bases, J lost 7 bases, and 10 bases stayed unmatched. Many counts were recorded for this clonotype. Time point denoted: persistent/refractory GD, antithyroid drugs over 5 years with positive TRAb. Preparation of the TCR library used RNA extracted from PBMCs. Assembly of TCR beta libraries relied on iRepertoire HTBI primers together with Arm-PCR of CDR3 regions. From the multiplex PCR reads, TCRdb called clonotypes with MiXCR, one entry per CDR3 protein. The data contain a few hundred thousand distinct CDR3 sequences, roughly a fifth of them singletons.

Specimen: peripheral blood mononuclear cells (PBMCs), collected when the disease was refractory, from a patient treated with antithyroid drugs. The source is a female donor with Graves disease. V and J are TRBV27 and TRBJ2-7; TRBD1 aligns across 11 bases. CDR3 amino acids: CASSPTGTGGREQYF. The DNA of the CDR3 is TGTGCCAGCAGTCCTACCGGGACAGGGGGGCGGGAGCAGTACTTC.